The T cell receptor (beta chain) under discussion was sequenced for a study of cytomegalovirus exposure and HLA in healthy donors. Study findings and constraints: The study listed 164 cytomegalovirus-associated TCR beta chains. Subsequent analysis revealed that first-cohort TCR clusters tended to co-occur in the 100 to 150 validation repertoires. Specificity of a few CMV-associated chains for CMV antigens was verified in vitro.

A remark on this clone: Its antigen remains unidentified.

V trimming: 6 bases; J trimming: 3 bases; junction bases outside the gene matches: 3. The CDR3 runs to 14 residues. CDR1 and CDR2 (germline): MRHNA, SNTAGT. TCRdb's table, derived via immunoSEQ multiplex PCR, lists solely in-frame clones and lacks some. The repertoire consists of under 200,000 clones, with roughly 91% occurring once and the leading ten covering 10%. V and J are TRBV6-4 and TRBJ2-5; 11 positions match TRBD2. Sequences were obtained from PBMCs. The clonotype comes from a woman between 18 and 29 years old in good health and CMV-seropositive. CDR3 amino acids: CASSQLAGEETQYF. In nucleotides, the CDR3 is TGTGCCAGCAGCCAACTAGCGGGGGAAGAGACCCAGTACTTC.